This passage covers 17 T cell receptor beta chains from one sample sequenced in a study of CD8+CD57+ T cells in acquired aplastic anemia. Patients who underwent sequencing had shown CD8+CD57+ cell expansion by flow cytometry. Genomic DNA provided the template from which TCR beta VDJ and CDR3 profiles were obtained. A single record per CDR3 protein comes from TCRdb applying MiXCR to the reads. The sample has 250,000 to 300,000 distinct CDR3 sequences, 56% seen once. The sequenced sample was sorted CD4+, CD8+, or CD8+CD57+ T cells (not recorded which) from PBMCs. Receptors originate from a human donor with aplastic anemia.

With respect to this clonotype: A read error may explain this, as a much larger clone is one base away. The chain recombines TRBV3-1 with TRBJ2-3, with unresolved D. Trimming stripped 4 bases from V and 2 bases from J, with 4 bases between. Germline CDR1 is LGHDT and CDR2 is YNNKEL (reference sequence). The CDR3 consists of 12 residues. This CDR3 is CASSPHTDTQYF. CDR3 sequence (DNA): TGTGCCAGCAGCCCCCACACAGATACGCAGTATTTT.

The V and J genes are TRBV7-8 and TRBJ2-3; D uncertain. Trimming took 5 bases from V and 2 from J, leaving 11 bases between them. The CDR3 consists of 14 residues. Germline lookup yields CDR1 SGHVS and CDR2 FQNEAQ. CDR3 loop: CASSQRLFTDTQYF. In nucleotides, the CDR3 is TGTGCCAGCAGCCAAAGACTGTTCACAGATACGCAGTATTTT.

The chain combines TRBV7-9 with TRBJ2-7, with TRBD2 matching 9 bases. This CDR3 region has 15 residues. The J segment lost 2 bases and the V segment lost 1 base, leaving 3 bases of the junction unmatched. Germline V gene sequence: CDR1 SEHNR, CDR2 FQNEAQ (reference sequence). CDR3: CASSLESGGTYEQYF. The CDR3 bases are TGTGCCAGCAGCTTAGAAAGCGGGGGGACCTACGAGCAGTACTTC.

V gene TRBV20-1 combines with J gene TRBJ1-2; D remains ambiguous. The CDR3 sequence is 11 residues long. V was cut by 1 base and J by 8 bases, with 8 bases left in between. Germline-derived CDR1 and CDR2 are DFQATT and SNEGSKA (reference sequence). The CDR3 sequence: CSARAEQGYTF. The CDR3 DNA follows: TGCAGTGCTAGAGCTGAACAAGGCTACACCTTC.

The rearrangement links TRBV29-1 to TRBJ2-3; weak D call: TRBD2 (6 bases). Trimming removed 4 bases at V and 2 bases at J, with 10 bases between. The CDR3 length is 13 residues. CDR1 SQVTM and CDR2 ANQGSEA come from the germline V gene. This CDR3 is CSVGTTHTDTQYF. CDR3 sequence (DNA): TGCAGCGTTGGGACTACCCACACAGATACGCAGTATTTT.

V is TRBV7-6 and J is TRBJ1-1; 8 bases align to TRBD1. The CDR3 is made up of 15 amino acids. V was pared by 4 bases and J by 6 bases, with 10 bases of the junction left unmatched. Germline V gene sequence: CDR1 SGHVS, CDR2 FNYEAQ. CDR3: CASSSSSGQAPEAFF. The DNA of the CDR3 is TGTGCCAGCAGCTCCAGCTCGGGACAGGCCCCTGAAGCTTTCTTT.

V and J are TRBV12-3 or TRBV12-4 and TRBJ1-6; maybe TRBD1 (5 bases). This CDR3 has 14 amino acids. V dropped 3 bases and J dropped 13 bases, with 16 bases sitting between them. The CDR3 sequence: CASSFLRGNQPLHF. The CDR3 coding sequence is TGTGCCAGCAGTTTCCTACGGGGGAATCAGCCCCTCCACTTT.

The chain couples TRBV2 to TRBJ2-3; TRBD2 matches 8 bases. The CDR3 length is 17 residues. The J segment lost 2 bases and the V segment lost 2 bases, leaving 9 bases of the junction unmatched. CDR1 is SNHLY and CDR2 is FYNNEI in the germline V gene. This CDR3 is CASSESSFGGATDTQYF. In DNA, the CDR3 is TGTGCCAGCAGTGAAAGTTCGTTCGGGGGGGCCACAGATACGCAGTATTTT.

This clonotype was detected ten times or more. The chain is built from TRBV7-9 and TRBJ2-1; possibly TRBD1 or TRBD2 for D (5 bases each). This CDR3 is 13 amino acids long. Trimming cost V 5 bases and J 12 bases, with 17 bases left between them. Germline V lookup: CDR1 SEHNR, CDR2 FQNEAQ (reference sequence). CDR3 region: CASSPGQVIMQFF. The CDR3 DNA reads TGTGCCAGCAGCCCGGGGCAGGTGATTATGCAGTTCTTC.

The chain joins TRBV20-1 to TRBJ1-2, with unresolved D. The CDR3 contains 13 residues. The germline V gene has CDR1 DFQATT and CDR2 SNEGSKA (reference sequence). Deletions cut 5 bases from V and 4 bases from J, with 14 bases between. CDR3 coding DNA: TGCAGTGCTCCCCGAAGCGTAAGCTATGGCTACACCTTC. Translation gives CSAPRSVSYGYTF.

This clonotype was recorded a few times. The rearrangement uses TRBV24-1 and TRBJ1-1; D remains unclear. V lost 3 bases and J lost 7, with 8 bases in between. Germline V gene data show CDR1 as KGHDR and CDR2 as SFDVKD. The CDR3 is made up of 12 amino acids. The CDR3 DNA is TGTGCCACCAGTGATACGGTGGGTGAAGCTTTCTTT. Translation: CATSDTVGEAFF.

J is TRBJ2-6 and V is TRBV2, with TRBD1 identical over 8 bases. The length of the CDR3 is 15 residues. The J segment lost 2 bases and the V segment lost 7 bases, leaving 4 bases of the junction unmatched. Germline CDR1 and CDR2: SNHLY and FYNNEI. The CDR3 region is CASKPDRAGANVLTF. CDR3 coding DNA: TGTGCCAGCAAACCGGACAGGGCTGGGGCCAACGTCCTGACTTTC.

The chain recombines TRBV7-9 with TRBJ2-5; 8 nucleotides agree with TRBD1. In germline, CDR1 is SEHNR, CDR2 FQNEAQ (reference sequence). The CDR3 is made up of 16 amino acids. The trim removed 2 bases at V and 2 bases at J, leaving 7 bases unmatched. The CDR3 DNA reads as TGTGCCAGCAGCTTAACTGGACAGGGCAGTCAAGAGACCCAGTACTTC. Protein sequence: CASSLTGQGSQETQYF.

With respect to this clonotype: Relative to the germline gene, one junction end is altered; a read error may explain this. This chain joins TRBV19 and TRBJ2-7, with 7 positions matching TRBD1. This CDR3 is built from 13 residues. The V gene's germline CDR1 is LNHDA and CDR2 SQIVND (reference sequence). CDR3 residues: CASSVDRVSEQYF. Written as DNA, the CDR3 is TGTGCCAGTAGTGTAGACAGGGTTAGCGAGCAGTACTTC.

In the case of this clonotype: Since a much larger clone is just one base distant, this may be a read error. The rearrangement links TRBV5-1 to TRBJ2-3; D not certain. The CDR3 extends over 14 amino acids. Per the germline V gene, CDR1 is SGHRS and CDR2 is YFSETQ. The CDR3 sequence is CASSPELIVGTHYF. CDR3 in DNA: TGCGCCAGCAGCCCCGAGCTGATAGTAGGTACGCATTATTTT. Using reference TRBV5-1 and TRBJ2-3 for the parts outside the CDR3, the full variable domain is KAGVTQTPRYLIKTRGQQVTLSCSPISGHRSVSWYQQTPGQGLQFLFEYFSETQRNKGNFPGRFSGRQFSNSRSEMNVSTLELGDSALYLCASSPELIVGTHYFGPGTRLTVL.

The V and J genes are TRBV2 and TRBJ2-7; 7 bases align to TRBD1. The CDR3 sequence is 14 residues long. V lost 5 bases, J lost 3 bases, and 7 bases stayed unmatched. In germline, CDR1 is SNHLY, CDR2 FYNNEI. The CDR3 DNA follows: TGTGCCAGCAGTTTGACAGGGATTGGCTACGAGCAGTACTTC. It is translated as CASSLTGIGYEQYF. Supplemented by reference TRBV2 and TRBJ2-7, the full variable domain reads EPEVTQTPSHQVTQMGQEVILRCVPISNHLYFYWYRQILGQKVEFLVSFYNNEISEKSEIFDDQFSVERPDGSNFTLKIRSTKLEDSAMYFCASSLTGIGYEQYFGPGTRLTVT.

CDR3 sequence: CASSDTGGSTEAFF. As DNA, the CDR3 is TGTGCCAGCAGTGATACAGGGGGTAGCACTGAAGCTTTCTTT. The V gene is TRBV6-6, the J gene TRBJ1-1, with 8 bases fitting TRBD1. CDR3 length equals 14 residues. J was trimmed by 4 bases and V by 5 bases; bases with no gene match: 6. CDR1 is MNHNY, CDR2 SVGAGI, per germline (reference sequence).